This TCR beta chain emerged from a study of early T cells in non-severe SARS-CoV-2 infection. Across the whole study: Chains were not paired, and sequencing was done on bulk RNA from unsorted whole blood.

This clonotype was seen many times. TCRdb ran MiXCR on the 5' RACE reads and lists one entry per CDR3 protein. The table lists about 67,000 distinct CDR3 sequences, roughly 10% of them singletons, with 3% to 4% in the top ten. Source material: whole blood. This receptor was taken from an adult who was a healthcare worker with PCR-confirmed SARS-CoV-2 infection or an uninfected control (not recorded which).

CDR3 protein: CASSQKKTGDQPQHF. The CDR3 DNA reads TGTGCCAGCAGCCAAAAGAAGACAGGGGATCAGCCCCAGCATTTT. The rearrangement joins TRBV14 to TRBJ1-5; TRBD1 matches 8 bases. V lost 2 bases, J lost 5 bases, and 5 bases stayed unmatched. The CDR3 covers 15 residues. CDR1 and CDR2 from the germline V gene are SGHDN and FVKESK.